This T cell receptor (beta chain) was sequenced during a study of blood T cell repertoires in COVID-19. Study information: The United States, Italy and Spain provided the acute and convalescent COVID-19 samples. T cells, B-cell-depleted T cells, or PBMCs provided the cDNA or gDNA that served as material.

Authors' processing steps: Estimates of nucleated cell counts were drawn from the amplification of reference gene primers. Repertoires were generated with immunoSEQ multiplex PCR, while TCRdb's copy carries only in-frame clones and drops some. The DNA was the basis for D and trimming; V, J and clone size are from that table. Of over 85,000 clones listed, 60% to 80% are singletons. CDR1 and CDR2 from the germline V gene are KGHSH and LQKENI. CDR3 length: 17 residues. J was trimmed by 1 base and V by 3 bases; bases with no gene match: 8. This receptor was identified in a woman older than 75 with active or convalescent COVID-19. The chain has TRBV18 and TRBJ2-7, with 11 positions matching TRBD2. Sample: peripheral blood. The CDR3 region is CASSPVGIAGGSYEQYF. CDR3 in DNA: TGTGCCAGCTCACCCGTGGGTATAGCGGGAGGGTCCTACGAGCAGTACTTC.